This is a list of T cell receptor beta chains from one sample in a study of shared clonotypes between healthy human individuals. The protocol was immunoSEQ multiplex PCR, while the TCRdb copy is restricted to in-frame clones and leaves out a portion. The profile shows hundreds of thousands of clones, more than 70% of them singletons. The sample comprised memory CD4+ T cells sorted from blood. Receptors were obtained from a woman in her 30s in good health. The CDR3 runs from the conserved cysteine through the conserved F or W. The D gene is left open where the match is weak. For some rows the clone size is stated as once, few or many, or as a class when expanded; others skip it.

j_call v_call d_call clone_size cdr3_nt cdr3_aa
TRBJ2-2 TRBV27 NA NA TGTGCCAGCAGTACCGGACCCTCCTGGGACACCGGGGAGCTGTTTTTT CASSTGPSWDTGELFF
TRBJ2-3 TRBV2 TRBD2 NA TGTGCCAGCAGTGAAGTGAAGACTAGCGGGGCTAGCACAGATACGCAGTATTTT CASSEVKTSGASTDTQYF
TRBJ2-7 TRBV2 NA NA TGTGCCAGCAGGGATCTCTCGACAGGTTCCTACGAGCAGTACTTC CASRDLSTGSYEQYF
TRBJ2-1 TRBV7-3 TRBD2 NA TGTGCCAGCAGCTTAGGCGGGAGGGTGGACAATGAGCAGTTCTTC CASSLGGRVDNEQFF
TRBJ2-7 TRBV20-1 NA NA TGCAGTGCTCGTCACTACGAGCAGTACTTC CSARHYEQYF
TRBJ2-1 TRBV12-5 TRBD2 NA TGTGCTAGTGCCCCACGGTGGGCTAGCGGGAGAGTTAACAATGAGCAGTTCTTC CASAPRWASGRVNNEQFF
TRBJ1-3 TRBV18 NA NA TGTGCCAGCTCACCACCTGCCGGGGGGCAGTCTGGAAACACCATATATTTT CASSPPAGGQSGNTIYF
TRBJ2-5 TRBV9 NA NA TGTGCCAGCAGCGTAGGCGTTAGCGGAGAAGAGACCCAGTACTTC CASSVGVSGEETQYF
TRBJ1-5 TRBV28 NA NA TGTGCCAGCAGTGCTCCGGGACACACCACCCGTAAGCCCCAGCATTTT CASSAPGHTTRKPQHF
TRBJ1-6 TRBV14 NA NA TGTGCCAGCAGCCGTGCCAGGGGAGGCAATTCACCCCTCCACTTT CASSRARGGNSPLHF
TRBJ2-2 TRBV5-6 TRBD1 once TGTGCCAGCAGCTTGTACCAGGGGGCGCCAACCGGGGAGCTGTTTTTT CASSLYQGAPTGELFF
TRBJ1-3 TRBV29-1 NA NA TGCAGCGTTGAAGATAAACAGCCCTTCTCTGGAAACACCATATATTTT CSVEDKQPFSGNTIYF